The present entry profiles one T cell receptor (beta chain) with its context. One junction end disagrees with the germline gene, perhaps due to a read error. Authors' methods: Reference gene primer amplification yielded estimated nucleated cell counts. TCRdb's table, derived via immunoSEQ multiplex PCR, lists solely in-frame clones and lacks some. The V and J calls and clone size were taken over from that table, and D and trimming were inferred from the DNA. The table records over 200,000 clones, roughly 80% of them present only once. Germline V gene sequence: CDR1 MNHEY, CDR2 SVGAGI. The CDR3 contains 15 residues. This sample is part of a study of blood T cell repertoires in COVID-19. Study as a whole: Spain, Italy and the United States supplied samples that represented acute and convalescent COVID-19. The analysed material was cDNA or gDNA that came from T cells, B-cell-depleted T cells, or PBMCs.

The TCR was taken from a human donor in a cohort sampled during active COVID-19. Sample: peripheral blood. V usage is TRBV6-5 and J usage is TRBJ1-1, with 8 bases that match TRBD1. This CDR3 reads CAGSYVLTGDTEAFF. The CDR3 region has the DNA TGTGCCGGCAGTTACGTATTGACAGGGGACACTGAAGCTTTCTTT.